This TCR beta chain is from a study of CD8+ T cells in alopecia areata. Study-level findings and limits: Scalp lesions, especially in alopecia totalis/universalis, had higher clonality than normal scalp.

Per germline, CDR1 SGHTA and CDR2 FQGNSA. Trimming pared 1 base from V and 3 bases from J, leaving 10 bases between. The CDR3 totals 15 residues. Extraction of RNA preceded its reverse transcription into cDNA, which served as the sequencing template. TCRdb's copy holds only in-frame clones and misses some; the assay was immunoSEQ multiplex PCR. The sample holds tens of thousands of clones, roughly 51% seen once. In its sample, this clone was seen a few times. Its antigen is still unknown. Researchers took lesional scalp punch biopsies and peripheral blood from people who were alopecia areata patients. The sequenced material came from NKG2D-high CD8+ T cells sorted from blood. V usage is TRBV7-2 and J usage is TRBJ2-1; D is possibly TRBD2 (5 bases). The sequence was collected from a human donor with alopecia areata. Here the CDR3 DNA reads TGTGCCAGCAGCTTAGGGGTCGGACTCTACAATGAGCAGTTCTTC. Its protein product is CASSLGVGLYNEQFF.